Included here is one T cell receptor beta chain sequence, with context. In germline, CDR1 is SGHDN, CDR2 FVKESK. Trimming pared 1 base from V and 7 bases from J, leaving 8 bases between. This CDR3 has 13 amino acids. The data were obtained in a study of control samples from healthy donors and cancer patients. Using immunoSEQ multiplex PCR, the repertoire was profiled, and TCRdb retains in-frame clones only, with some absent. The table includes around 170,000 clones, 80% to 95% detected once. The J gene is TRBJ1-5, the V gene TRBV14; D is uncertain. The material sequenced was blood. This receptor was obtained from a woman in her twenties or thirties in good health. CDR3 bases: TGTGCCAGCAGCCAAGGGCCCGGGCAGCCCCAGCATTTT. As protein: CASSQGPGQPQHF.